This T cell receptor beta chain was identified in a study of beta chain features in type 1 diabetes. As every portion of the isolated RNA was reverse transcribed, the sequencing read expressed TCRB transcripts. TCRdb's table, derived via immunoSEQ multiplex PCR, lists solely in-frame clones and lacks some. The sample includes hundreds of thousands of clones, about 14% of them seen just once. The clonotype comes from a man aged 30-40 years in good health. The sample consisted of central memory CD4+ T cells from blood.

The CDR3 DNA is TGTGCCAGCAACCCCTCGACAGCGAACACCGGGGAGCTGTTTTTT. This codes for CASNPSTANTGELFF. This chain links TRBV6-6 with TRBJ2-2, with a possible D match to TRBD1 (5 bases). V shed 7 bases and J shed 0 bases, with 12 bases lying between them. Per germline, CDR1 MNHNY and CDR2 SVGAGI (reference sequence). The CDR3 loop spans 15 amino acids.